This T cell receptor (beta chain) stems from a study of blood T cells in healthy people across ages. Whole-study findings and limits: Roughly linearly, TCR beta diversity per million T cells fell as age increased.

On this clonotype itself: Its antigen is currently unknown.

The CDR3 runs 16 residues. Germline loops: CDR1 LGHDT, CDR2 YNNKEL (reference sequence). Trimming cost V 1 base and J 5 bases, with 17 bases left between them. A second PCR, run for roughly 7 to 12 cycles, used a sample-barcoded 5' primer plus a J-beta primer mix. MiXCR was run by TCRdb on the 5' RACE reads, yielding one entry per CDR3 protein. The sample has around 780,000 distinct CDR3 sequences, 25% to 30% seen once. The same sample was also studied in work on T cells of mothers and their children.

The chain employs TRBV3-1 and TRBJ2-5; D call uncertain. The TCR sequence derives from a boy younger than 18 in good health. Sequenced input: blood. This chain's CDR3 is CASSQVEPGVGETQYF. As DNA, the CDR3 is TGTGCCAGCAGCCAAGTCGAGCCCGGAGTTGGGGAGACCCAGTACTTC.